In its sample, the clone carrying this T cell receptor beta chain was seen a few times. Its specificity is not known. The data were taken from a study of beta chain features in type 1 diabetes. Whole-study findings and limits: TCRB CDR3s were moderately but significantly shorter in Type 1 diabetes patients in all four CD4+ subsets.

Germline loops: CDR1 SQVTM, CDR2 ANQGSEA. There are 11 residues in the CDR3. V dropped 4 bases and J dropped 3 bases, with 6 bases sitting between them. The authors reverse transcribed all of the isolated RNA, so sequencing captured expressed TCRB transcripts. This table comes from immunoSEQ multiplex PCR, and its TCRdb copy is limited to in-frame clones, with some not included. The table includes 150,000 to 200,000 clones, roughly 7.1% detected once. Sequences were obtained from central memory CD4+ T cells from blood. The chain uses TRBV29-1 and TRBJ1-1; D not resolved. The TCR originated in a woman aged 40 to 50 with type 1 diabetes. CDR3 sequence (DNA): TGCAGCGTTGCAGACGACACTGAAGCTTTCTTT. Protein sequence: CSVADDTEAFF.